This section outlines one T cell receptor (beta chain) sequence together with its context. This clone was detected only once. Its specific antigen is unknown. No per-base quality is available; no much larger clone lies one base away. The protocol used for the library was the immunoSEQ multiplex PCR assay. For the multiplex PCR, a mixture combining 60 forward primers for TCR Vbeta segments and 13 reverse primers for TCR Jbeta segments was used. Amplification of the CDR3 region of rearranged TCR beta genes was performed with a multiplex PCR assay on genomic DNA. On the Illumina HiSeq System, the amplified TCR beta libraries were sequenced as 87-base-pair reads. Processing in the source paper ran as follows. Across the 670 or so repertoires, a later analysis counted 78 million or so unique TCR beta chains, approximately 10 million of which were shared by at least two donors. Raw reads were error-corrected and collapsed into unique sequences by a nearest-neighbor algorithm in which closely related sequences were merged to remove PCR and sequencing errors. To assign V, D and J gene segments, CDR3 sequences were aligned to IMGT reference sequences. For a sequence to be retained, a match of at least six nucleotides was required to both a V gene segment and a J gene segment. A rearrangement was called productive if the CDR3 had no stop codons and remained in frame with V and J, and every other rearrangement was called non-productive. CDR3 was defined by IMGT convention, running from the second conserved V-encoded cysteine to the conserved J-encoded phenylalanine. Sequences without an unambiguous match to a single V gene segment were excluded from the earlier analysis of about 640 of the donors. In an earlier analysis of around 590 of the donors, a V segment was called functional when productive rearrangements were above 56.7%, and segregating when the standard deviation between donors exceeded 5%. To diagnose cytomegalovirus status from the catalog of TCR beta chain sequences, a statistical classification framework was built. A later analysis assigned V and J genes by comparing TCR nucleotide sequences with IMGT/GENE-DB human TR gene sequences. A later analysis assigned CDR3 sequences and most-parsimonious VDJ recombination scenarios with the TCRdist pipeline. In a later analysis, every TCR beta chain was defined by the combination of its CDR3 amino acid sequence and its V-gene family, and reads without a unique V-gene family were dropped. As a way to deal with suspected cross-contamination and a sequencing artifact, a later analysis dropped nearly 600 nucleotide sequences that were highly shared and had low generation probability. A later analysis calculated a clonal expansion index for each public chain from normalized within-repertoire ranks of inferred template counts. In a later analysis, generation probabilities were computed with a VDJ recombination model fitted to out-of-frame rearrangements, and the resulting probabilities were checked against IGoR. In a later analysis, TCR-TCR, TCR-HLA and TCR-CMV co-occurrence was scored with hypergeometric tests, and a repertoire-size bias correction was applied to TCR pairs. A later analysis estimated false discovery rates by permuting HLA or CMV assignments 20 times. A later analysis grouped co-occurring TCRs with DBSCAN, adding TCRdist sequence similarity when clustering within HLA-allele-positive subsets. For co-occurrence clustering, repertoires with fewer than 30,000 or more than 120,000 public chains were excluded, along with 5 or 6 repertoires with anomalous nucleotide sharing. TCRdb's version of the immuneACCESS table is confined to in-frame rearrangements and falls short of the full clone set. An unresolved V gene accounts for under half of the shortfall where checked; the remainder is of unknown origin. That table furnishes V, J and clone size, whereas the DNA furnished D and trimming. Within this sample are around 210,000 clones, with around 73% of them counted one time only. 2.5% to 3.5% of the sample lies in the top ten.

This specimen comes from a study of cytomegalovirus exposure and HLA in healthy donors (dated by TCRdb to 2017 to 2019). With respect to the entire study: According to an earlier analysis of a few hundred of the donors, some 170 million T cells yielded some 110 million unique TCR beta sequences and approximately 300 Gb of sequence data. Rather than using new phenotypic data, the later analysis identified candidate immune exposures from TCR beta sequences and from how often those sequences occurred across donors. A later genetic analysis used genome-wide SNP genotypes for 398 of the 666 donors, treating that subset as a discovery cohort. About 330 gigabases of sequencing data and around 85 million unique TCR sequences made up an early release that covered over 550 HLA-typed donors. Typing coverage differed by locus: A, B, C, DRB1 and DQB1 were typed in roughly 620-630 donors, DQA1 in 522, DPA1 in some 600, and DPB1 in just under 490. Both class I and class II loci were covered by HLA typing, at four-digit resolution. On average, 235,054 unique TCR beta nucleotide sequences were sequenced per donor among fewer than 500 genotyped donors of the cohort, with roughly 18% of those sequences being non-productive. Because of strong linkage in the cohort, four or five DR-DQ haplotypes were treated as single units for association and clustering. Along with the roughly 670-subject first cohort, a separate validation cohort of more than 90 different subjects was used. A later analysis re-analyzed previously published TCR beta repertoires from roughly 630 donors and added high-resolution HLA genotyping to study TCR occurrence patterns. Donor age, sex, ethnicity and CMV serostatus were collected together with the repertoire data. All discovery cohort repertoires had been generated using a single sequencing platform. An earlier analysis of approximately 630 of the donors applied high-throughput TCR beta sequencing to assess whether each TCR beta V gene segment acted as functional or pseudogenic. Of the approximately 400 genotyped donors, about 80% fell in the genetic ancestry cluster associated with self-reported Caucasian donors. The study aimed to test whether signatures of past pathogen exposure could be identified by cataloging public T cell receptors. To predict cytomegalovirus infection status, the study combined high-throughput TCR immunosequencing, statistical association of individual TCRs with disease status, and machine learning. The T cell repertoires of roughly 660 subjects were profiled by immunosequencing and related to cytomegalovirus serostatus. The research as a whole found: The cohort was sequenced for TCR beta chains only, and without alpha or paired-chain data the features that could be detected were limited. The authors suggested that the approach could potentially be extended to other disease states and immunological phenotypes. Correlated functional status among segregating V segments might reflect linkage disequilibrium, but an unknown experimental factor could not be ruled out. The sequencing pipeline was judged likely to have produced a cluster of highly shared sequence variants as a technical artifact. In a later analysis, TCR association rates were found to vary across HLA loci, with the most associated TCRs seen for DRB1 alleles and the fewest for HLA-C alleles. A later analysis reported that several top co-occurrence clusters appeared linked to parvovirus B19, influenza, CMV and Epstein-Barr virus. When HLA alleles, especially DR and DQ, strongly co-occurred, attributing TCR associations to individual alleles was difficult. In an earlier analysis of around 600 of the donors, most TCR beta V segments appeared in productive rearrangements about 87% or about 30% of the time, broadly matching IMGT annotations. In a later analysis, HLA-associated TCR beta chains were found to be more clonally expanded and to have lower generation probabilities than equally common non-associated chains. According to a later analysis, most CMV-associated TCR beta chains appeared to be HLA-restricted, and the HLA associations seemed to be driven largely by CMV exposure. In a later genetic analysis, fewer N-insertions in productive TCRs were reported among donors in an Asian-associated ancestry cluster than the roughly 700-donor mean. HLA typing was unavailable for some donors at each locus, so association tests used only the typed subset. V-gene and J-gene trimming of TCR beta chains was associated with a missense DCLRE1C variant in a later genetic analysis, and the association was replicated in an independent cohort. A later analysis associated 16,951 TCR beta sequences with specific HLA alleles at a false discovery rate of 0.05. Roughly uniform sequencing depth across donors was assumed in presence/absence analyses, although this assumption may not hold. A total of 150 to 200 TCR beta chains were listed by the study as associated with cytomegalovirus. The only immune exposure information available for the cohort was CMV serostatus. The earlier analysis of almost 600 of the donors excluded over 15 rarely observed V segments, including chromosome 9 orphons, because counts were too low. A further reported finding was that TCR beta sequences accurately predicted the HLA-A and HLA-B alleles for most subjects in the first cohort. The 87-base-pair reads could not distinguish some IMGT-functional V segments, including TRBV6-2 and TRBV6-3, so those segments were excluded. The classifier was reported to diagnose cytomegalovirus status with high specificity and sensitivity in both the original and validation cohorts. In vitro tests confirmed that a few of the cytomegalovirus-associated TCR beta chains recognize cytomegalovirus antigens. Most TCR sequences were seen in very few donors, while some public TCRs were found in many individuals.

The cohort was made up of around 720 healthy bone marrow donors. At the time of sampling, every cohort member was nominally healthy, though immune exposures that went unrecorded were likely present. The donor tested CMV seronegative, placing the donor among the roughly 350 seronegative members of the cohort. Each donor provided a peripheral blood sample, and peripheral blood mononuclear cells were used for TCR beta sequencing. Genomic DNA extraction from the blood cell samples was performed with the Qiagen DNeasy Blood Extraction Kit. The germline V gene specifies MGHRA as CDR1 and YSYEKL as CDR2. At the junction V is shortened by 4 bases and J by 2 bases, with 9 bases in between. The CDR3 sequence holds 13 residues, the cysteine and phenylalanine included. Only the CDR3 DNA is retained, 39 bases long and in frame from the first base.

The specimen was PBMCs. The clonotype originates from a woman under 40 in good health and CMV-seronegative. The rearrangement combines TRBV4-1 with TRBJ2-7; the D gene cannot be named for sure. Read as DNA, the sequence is TGCGCCAGCAGCCGTGATCCAGCCTACGAGCAGTACTTC. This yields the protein CASSRDPAYEQYF.